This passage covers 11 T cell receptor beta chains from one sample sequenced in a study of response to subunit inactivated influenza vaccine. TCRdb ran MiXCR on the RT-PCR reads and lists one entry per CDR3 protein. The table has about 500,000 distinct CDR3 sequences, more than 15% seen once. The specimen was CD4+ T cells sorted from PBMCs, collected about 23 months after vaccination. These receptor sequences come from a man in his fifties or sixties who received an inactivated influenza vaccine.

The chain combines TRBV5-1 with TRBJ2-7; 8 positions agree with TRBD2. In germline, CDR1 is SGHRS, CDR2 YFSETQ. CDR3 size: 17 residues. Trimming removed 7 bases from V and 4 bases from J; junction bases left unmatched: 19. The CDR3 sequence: CASAPPNTAGGAYEQYF. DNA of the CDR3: TGCGCCAGCGCCCCCCCAAATACGGCGGGAGGCGCGTACGAGCAGTACTTC.

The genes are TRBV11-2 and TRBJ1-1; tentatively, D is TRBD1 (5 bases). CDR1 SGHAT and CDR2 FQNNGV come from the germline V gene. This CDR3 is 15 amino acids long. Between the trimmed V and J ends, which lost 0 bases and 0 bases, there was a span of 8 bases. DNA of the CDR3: TGTGCCAGCAGCTTAGATGGGGCGGTGAACACTGAAGCTTTCTTT. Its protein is CASSLDGAVNTEAFF.

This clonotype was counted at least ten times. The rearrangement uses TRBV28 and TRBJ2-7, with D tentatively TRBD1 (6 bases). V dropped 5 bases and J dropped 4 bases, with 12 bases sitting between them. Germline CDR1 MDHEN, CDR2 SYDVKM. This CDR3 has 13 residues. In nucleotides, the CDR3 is TGTGCCAGCAGTGACGGGACATCTTACGAGCAGTACTTC. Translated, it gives CASSDGTSYEQYF.

CDR3 residues: CASSFGRNLIEQYF. For the CDR3, the DNA is TGTGCCAGCAGTTTCGGAAGGAATTTGATCGAGCAGTACTTC. The chain combines TRBV5-6 with TRBJ2-7; D gene unclear. V lost 5 bases and J 6 bases, leaving 18 bases between the germline ends. Germline loops: CDR1 SGHDT, CDR2 YYEEEE. CDR3 length equals 14 residues.

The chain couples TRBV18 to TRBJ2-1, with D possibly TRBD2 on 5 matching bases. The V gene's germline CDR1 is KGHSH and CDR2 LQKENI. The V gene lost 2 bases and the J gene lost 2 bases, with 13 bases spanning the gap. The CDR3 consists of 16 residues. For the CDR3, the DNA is TGTGCCAGCTCACCAGAAGCGACTATTGCCTACAATGAGCAGTTCTTC. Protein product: CASSPEATIAYNEQFF.

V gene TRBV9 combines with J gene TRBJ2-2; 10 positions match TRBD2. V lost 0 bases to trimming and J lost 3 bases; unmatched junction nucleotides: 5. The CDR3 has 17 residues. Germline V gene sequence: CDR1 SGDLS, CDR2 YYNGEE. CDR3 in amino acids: CASSVAGLAGDTGELFF. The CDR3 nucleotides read TGTGCCAGCAGCGTAGCTGGGCTAGCGGGGGACACCGGGGAGCTGTTTTTT.

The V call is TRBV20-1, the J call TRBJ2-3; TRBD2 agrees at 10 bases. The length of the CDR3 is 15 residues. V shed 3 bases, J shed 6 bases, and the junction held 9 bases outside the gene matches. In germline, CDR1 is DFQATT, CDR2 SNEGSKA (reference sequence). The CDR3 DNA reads TGCAGTGCTAGCGGGGCTAGCGGGAGATCGGATACGCAGTATTTT. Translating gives CSASGASGRSDTQYF.

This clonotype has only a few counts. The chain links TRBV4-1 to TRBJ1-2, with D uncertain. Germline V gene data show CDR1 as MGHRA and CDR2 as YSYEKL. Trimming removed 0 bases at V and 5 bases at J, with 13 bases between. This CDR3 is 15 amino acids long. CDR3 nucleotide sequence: TGCGCCAGCAGCCAAGATCAGGCTCTGGGTTATGGCTACACCTTC. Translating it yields CASSQDQALGYGYTF.

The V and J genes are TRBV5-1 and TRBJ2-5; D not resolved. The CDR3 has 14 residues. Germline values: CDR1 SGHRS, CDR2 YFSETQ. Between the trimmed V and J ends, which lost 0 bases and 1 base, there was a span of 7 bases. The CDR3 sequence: CASSLGHRQETQYF. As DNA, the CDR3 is TGCGCCAGCAGCTTGGGGCACCGCCAAGAGACCCAGTACTTC.

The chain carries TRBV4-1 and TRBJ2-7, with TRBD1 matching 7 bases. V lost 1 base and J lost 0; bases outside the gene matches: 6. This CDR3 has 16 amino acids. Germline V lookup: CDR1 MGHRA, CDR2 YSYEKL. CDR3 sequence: CASSQGGTVSSYEQYF. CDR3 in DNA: TGCGCCAGCAGCCAAGGGGGGACAGTCAGCTCCTACGAGCAGTACTTC.

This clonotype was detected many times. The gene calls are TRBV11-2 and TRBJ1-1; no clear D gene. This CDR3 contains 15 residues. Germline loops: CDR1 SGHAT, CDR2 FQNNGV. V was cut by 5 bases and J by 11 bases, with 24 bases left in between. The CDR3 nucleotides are TGTGCCAGCAGCCTAAATCTAAATAAACGGGGAGACGCTTTCTTT. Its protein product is CASSLNLNKRGDAFF.